Included here is one TCR beta chain sequence, with context. Its antigen remains unknown. V trimming: 5 bases; J trimming: 6 bases; junction bases outside the gene matches: 14. This CDR3 is 17 amino acids long. Germline V lookup: CDR1 SGHRS, CDR2 YFSETQ. These data originate in a study of chemoradiotherapy in HPV16-positive cancers. In the study overall: Functional T-cell assays on two HPV16-positive patients' cells defined candidate HPV-specific clones and common TCR motifs.

Study results and limitations: Candidate HPV-specific clones and E7-related TCR motifs grew in tumor during treatment.

Assay used: immunoSEQ multiplex PCR; TCRdb lists only in-frame clones, some missing. The sample contains some 14,000 clones, approximately 89% of which appear only once. The receptor was isolated from a human donor with HPV-associated anogenital cancer. The source material was tumor tissue, sampled from a patient who underwent chemoradiotherapy. This rearrangement joins TRBV5-1 to TRBJ2-3, with 11 bases that match TRBD2. CDR3 amino acids: CASRGGGLAGGADTQYF. As DNA, the CDR3 is TGCGCCAGCAGGGGCGGTGGGCTAGCGGGAGGTGCCGATACGCAGTATTTT.